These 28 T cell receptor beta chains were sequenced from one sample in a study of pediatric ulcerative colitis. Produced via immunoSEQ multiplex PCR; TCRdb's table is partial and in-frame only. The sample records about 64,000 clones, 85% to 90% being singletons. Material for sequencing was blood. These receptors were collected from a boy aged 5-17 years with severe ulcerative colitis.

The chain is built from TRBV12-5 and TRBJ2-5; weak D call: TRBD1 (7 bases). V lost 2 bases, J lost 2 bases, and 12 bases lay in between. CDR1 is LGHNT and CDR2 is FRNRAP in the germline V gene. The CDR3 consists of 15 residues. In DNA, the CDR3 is TGTGCTAGTGGTTTGAGGTCAGGGGGGCAAGAGACCCAGTACTTC. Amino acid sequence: CASGLRSGGQETQYF. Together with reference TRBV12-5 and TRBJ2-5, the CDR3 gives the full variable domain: DARVTQTPRHKVTEMGQEVTMRCQPILGHNTVFWYRQTMMQGLELLAYFRNRAPLDDSGMPKDRFSAEMPDATLATLKIQPSEPRDSAVYFCASGLRSGGQETQYFGPGTRLLVL.

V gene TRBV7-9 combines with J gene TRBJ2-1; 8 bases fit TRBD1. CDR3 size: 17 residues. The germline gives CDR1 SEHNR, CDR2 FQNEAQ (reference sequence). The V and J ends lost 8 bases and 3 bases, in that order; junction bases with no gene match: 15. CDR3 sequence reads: CASGLTGRDRFYNEQFF. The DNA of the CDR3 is TGTGCCAGCGGGCTCACTGGACGGGACAGGTTCTACAATGAGCAGTTCTTC.

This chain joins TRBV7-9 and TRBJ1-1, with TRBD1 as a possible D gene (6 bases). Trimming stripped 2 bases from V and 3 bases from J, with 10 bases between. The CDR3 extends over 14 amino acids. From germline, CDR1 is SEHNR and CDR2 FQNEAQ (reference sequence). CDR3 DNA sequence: TGTGCCAGCAGCTTAAGTCGGGGGCACACTGAAGCTTTCTTT. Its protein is CASSLSRGHTEAFF.

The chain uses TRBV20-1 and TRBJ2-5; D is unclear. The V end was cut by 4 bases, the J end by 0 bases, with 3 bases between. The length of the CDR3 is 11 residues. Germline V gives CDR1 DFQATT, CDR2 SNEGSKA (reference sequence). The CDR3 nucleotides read TGCAGTGCTATAGACCAAGAGACCCAGTACTTC. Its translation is CSAIDQETQYF.

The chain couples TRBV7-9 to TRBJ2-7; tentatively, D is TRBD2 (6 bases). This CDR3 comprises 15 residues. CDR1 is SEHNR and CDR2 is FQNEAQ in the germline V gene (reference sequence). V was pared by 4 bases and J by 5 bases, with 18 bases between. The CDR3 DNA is TGTGCCAGCAGCTCCATTACCGGGACGGGAGACGAGCAGTACTTC. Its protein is CASSSITGTGDEQYF. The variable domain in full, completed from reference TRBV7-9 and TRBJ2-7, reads DTGVSQNPRHKITKRGQNVTFRCDPISEHNRLYWYRQTLGQGPEFLTYFQNEAQLEKSRLLSDRFSAERPKGSFSTLEIQRTEQGDSAMYLCASSSITGTGDEQYFGPGTRLTVT.

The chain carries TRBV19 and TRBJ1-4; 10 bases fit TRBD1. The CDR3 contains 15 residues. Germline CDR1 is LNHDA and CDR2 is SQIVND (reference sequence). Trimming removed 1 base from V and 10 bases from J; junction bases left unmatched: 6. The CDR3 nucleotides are TGTGCCAGTAGTATAGCCCGGGACAGGGGAGTAAAACTGTTTTTT. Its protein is CASSIARDRGVKLFF.

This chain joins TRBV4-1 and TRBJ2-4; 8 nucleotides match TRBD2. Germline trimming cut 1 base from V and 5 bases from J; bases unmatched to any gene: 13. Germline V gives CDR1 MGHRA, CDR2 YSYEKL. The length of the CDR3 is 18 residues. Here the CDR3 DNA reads TGCGCCAGCAGCCAAGTTATTCCGGGAGGGCCTTCTCAAAACATTCAGTACTTC. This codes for CASSQVIPGGPSQNIQYF.

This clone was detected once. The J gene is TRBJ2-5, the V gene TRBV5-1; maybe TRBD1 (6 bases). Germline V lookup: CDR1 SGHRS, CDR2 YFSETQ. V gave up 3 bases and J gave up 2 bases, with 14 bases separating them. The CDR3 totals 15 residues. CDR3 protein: CASSWGRQEQETQYF. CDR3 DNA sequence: TGCGCCAGCAGCTGGGGGAGACAGGAACAAGAGACCCAGTACTTC.

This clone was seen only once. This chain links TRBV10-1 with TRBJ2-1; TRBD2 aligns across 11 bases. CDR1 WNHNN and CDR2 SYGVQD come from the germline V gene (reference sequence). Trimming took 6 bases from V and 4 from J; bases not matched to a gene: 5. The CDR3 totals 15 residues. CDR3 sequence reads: CASSRLAGYYNEQFF. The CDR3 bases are TGCGCCAGCAGCAGACTAGCGGGATATTACAATGAGCAGTTCTTC.

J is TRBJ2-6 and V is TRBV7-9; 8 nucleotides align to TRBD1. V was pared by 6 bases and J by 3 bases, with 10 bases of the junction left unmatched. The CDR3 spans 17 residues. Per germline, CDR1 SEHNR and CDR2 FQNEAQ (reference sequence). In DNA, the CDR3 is TGTGCCAGCAGACGACAGGGGCCCGAGGGTGGGGCCAACGTCCTGACTTTC. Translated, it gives CASRRQGPEGGANVLTF.

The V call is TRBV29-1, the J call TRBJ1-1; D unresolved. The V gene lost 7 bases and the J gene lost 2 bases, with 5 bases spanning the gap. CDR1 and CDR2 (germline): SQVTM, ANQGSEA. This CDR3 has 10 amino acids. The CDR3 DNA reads TGCAGCGCCCAAAACACTGAAGCTTTCTTT. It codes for CSAQNTEAFF.

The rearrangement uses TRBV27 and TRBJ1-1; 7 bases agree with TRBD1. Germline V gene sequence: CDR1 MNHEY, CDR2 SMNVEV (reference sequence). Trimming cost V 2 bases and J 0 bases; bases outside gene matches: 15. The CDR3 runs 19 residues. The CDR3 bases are TGTGCCAGCAGTTTAACCGCTACAGGGGCGTCAATCGTGAACACTGAAGCTTTCTTT. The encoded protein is CASSLTATGASIVNTEAFF.

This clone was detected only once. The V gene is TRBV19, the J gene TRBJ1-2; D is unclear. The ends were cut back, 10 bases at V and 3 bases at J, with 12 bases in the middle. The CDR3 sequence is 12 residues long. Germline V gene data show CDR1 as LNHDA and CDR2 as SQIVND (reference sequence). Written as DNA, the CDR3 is TGTGCCACTGCCGGGCCAGACTATGGCTACACCTTC. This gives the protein CATAGPDYGYTF.

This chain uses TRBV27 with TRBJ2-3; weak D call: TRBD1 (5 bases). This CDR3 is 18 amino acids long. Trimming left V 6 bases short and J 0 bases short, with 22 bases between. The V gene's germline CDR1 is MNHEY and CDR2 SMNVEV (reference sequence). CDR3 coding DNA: TGTGCCAGCAGCAGCCGTCGCAGGGAACTAACTAGCACAGATACGCAGTATTTT. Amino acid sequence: CASSSRRRELTSTDTQYF.

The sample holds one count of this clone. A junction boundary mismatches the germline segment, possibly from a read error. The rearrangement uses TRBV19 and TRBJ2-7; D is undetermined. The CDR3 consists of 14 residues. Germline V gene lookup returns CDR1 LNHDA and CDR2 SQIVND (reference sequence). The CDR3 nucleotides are TGTGCCAGTAGGGCCAGTGTCTCCTCCCACGAGCAGTACTTC. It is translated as CASRASVSSHEQYF.

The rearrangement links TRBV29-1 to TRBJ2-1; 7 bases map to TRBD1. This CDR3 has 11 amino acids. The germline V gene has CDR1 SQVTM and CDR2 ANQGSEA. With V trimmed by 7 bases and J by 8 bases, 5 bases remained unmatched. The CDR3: CSGRQGHEQFF. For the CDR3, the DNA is TGCAGCGGCCGACAGGGCCATGAGCAGTTCTTC.

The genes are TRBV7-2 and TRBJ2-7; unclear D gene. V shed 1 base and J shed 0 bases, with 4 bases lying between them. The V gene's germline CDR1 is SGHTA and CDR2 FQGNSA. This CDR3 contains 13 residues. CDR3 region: CASSLGVSYEQYF. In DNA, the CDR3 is TGTGCCAGCAGCTTAGGGGTCTCCTACGAGCAGTACTTC.

As DNA, the CDR3 is TGTGCCAGCAGGGGACGGACAGCGACGAATGAAAAACTGTTTTTT. This sequence encodes CASRGRTATNEKLFF. This chain joins TRBV2 and TRBJ1-4, with TRBD1 as a possible D gene (6 bases). Germline CDR1 and CDR2: SNHLY and FYNNEI. The V end lost 6 bases, the J end lost 5 bases, and 16 bases lay between the germline ends. The CDR3 contains 15 residues.

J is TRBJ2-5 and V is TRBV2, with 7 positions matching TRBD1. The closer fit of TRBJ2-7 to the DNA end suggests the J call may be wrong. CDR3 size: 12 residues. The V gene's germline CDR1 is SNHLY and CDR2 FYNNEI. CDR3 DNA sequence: TGTGCCAGCAGTAGGGACAGCTACGAGCAGTACTTC. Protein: CASSRDSYEQYF.

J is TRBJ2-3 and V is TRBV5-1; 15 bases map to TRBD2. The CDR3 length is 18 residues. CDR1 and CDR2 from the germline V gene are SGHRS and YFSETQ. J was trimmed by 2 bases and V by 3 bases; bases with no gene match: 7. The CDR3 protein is CASSSGTSGRYNTDTQYF. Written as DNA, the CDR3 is TGCGCCAGCAGCTCAGGGACTAGCGGGAGGTACAACACAGATACGCAGTATTTT.

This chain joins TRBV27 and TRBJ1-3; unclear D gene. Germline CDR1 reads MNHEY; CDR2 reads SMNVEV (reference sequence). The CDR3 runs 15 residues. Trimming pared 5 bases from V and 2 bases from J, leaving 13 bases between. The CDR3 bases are TGTGCCAGCAGTCCAGCAGTGGCCGCTGGAAACACCATATATTTT. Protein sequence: CASSPAVAAGNTIYF.

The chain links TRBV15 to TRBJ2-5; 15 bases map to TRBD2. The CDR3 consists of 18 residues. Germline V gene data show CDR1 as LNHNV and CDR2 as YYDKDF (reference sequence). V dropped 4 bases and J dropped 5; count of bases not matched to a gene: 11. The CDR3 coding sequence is TGTGCCACCAGCACAGGACTAGCGGGAGGGCCTTTTGGGGAGACCCAGTACTTC. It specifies CATSTGLAGGPFGETQYF.

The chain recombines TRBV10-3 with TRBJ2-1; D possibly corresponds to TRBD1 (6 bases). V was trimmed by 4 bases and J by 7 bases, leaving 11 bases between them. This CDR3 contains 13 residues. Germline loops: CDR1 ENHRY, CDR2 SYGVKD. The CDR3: CAISAGQSNEQFF. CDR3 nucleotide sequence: TGTGCCATCAGTGCGGGACAAAGTAATGAGCAGTTCTTC.

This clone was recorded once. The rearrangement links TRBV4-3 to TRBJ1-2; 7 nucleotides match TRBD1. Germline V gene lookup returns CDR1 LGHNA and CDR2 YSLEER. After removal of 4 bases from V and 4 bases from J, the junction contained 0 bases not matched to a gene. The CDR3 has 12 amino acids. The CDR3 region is CASSPGGYGYTF. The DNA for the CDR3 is TGCGCCAGCAGCCCAGGGGGCTATGGCTACACCTTC.

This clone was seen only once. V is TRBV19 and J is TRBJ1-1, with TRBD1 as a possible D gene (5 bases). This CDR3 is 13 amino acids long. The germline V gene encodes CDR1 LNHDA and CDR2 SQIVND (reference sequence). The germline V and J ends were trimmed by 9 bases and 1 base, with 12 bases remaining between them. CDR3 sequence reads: CASTHRGNTEAFF. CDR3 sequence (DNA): TGTGCCAGCACCCATAGGGGGAACACTGAAGCTTTCTTT.

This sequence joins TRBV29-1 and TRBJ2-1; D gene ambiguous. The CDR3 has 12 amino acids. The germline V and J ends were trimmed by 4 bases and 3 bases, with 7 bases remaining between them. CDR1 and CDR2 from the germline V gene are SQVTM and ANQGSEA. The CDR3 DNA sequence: TGCAGCGTTGCGGAGATCTACAATGAGCAGTTCTTC. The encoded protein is CSVAEIYNEQFF.

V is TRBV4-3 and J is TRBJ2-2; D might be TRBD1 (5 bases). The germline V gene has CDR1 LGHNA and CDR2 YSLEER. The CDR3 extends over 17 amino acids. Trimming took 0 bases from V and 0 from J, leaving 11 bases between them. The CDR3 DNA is TGCGCCAGCAGCCAAGATCTATGGGGCGCGAACACCGGGGAGCTGTTTTTT. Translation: CASSQDLWGANTGELFF.

The CDR3 protein is CASSQGRPGLLTYEQYF. CDR3 nucleotides: TGTGCCAGCAGCCAAGGTCGTCCGGGACTACTAACCTACGAGCAGTACTTC. The chain has TRBV14 and TRBJ2-7, with 7 bases that match TRBD2. The V and J ends lost 1 base and 2 bases, in that order; junction bases with no gene match: 11. CDR1 is SGHDN and CDR2 is FVKESK in the germline V gene. This CDR3 has 17 residues.